This TCR beta chain was sequenced during a study of blood T cell repertoires in COVID-19. Overall study: Some COVID-19 samples were acute and others convalescent; all came from the United States, Italy and Spain. Sources were T cells, B-cell-depleted T cells, or PBMCs; the material itself was cDNA or gDNA.

The germline gives CDR1 SGHTA, CDR2 FQGTGA. Trimming removed 1 base from V and 8 bases from J; junction bases left unmatched: 4. The CDR3 contains 15 residues. Methods used by the authors: Estimation of nucleated cell counts relied on the amplification of reference gene primers. Clones were sequenced by immunoSEQ multiplex PCR, and TCRdb holds only the in-frame ones, with some missing. From that table come the V and J calls and clone size; the DNA was used to work out D and trimming. Of around 200,000 clones in the sample, about 87% were seen once. The sequenced sample was peripheral blood. The V gene is TRBV7-3, the J gene TRBJ2-1; 11 nucleotides align to TRBD2. The receptor's source is a woman between 18 and 29 years old who had recovered from COVID-19. CDR3 in DNA: TGTGCCAGCAGCTTAATACTAGCGGGAGTCGATGAGCAGTTCTTC. Translation gives CASSLILAGVDEQFF. The complete variable domain, with remaining parts taken from reference TRBV7-3 and TRBJ2-1, reads GAGVSQTPSNKVTEKGKYVELRCDPISGHTALYWYRQSLGQGPEFLIYFQGTGAADDSGLPNDRFFAVRPEGSVSTLKIQRTERGDSAVYLCASSLILAGVDEQFFGPGTRLTVL.